This TCR beta chain comes out of a study of cytomegalovirus exposure and HLA in healthy donors. Overall study: A data release that came early held 80 million to 95 million unique TCRs from HLA-typed donors.

General observations from the study: For TCR beta chains, V- and J-gene trimming was later linked to a missense DCLRE1C variant.

A note on this clone: The antigen is unknown.

60 Vbeta and 13 Jbeta primers were used in PCR. TCRdb's copy holds only in-frame clones and misses some; the assay was immunoSEQ multiplex PCR. The repertoire holds approximately 150,000 clones, with roughly 80% as singletons. Sequences were obtained from PBMCs. This clonotype was sampled from a man aged 40-55 years in good health and CMV-seronegative.

The CDR3 DNA follows: TGTGCCAGCAGCTTGGGTAGCGGGGGGGTCAATGAGCAGTTCTTC. Its protein is CASSLGSGGVNEQFF. This sequence joins TRBV5-6 and TRBJ2-1; TRBD2 matches 11 bases. Germline CDR1 reads SGHDT; CDR2 reads YYEEEE. Germline trimming cut 0 bases from V and 6 bases from J; bases unmatched to any gene: 2. The CDR3 runs to 15 residues.